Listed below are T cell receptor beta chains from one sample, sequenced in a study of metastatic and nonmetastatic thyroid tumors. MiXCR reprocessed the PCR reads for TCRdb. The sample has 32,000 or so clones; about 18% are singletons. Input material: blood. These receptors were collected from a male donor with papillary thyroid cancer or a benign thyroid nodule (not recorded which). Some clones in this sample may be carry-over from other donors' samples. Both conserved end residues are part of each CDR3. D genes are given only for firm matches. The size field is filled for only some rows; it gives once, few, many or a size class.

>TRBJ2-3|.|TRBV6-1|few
CASTKGASDTQYF
TGTGCCAGCACCAAAGGGGCTTCCGATACGCAGTATTTT
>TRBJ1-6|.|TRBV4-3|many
CASSHNQGVNSPLHF
TGCGCCAGCAGCCACAACCAGGGCGTAAATTCACCCCTCCACTTT
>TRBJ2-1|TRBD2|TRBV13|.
CASSLTGTRGNEQFF
TGTGCCAGCAGCTTAACTGGGACTAGAGGCAATGAGCAGTTTTTC
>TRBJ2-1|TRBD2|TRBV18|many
CASSLAGDNEQFF
TGTGCCAGCTCACTAGCGGGGGACAATGAGCAGTTCTTC
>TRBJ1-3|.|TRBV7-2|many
CASSPGNSGNTIYF
TGTGCCAGCAGCCCGGGTAACTCTGGAAACACCATATATTTT
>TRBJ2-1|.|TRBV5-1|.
CASSLSGRGNAKRYNEQFF
TGCGCCAGCAGCCTATCGGGGAGGGGGAACGCAAAAAGGTACAATGAGCAGTTCTTC
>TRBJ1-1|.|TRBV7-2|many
CASSLAGGGLLTEAFF
TGTGCCAGCAGCTTAGCCGGTGGGGGCCTTCTTACTGAAGCTTTCTTT
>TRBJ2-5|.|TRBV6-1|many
CASSELGNQETQYF
TGTGCCAGCAGTGAATTAGGTAACCAAGAGACCCAGTACTTC
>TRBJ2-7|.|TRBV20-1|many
CSARRPTFNEQYF
TGCAGTGCTAGAAGGCCGACGTTCAACGAGCAGTACTTC
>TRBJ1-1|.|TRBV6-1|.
CASSEQMNPEAFF
TGTGCCAGCAGTGAACAAATGAACCCAGAAGCTTTCTTT
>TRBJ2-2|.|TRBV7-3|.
CASSLVGGTGELFF
TGTGCCAGCAGCTTAGTCGGGGGCACCGGGGAGCTGTTTTTT
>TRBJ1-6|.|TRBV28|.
CASSSPGSHAYNSPLHF
TGTGCCAGCAGTTCCCCAGGGAGCCATGCCTATAATTCACCCCTCCACTTT
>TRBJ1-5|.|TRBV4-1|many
CASSQEGEGEQPQHF
TGCGCCAGCAGCCAAGAAGGGGAAGGGGAACAGCCCCAGCATTTT
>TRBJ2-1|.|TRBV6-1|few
CASSELVYNEQFF
TGTGCCAGCAGTGAATTGGTCTACAATGAGCAGTTCTTC
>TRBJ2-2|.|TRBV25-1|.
CAISDRTDTEELFF
TGTGCCATCAGTGACAGGACAGACACCGAGGAGCTGTTTTTT
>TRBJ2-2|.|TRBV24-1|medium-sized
CATSDPRRGWTGELFF
TGTGCCACCAGTGATCCACGCAGGGGATGGACCGGGGAGCTGTTTTTT
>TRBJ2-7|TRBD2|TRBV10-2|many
CASTVAGMNEQYF
TGCGCCAGCACCGTAGCGGGAATGAACGAGCAGTACTTC
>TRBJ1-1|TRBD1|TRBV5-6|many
CASSGRDRRGAFF
TGTGCCAGCAGCGGAAGGGACAGAAGGGGTGCTTTCTTT
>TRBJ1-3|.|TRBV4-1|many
CASSPLRLSGNTIYF
TGCGCCAGCAGCCCCCTCAGACTCTCTGGAAACACCATATATTTT
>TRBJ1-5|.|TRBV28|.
CASRVNNQPQHF
TGTGCCAGCAGGGTAAACAATCAGCCCCAGCATTTT
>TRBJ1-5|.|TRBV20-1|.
CSATGDMPQHF
TGCAGTGCTACAGGGGATATGCCCCAGCATTTT
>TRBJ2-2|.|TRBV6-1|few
CASKYGTTNTGELFF
TGTGCCAGCAAATACGGGACAACGAACACCGGGGAGCTGTTTTTT
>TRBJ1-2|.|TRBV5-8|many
CASSPFNYGYTF
TGTGCCAGCAGCCCTTTTAACTATGGCTACACCTTC
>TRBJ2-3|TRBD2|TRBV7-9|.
CASRRENPDTQYF
TGTGCCAGCAGGCGGGAGAATCCAGATACGCAGTATTTT
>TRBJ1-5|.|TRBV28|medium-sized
CASSLGSQSNQPQHF
TGTGCCAGCAGTTTAGGGTCGCAGAGCAATCAGCCCCAGCATTTT
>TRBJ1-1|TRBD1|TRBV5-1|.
CASSLNRGHTEAFF
TGCGCCAGCAGCTTGAACAGGGGGCACACTGAAGCTTTCTTT
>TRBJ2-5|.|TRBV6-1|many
CASSTREWGETQYF
TGTGCCAGCAGTACCAGGGAATGGGGAGAGACCCAGTACTTC
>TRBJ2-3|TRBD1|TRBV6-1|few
CATSDRVGTDTQYF
TGTGCCACCTCGGACAGGGTAGGCACAGATACGCAGTATTTT
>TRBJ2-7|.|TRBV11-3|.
CASSSLRWPDEQYF
TGTGCCAGCAGTTCCCTCCGGTGGCCCGACGAGCAGTACTTC
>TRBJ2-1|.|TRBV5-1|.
CASSPSDGAPGVEQFF
TGCGCCAGCAGTCCGTCCGACGGGGCCCCGGGGGTGGAGCAATTCTTC
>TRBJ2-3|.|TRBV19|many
CASSSGDSTDTQYF
TGTGCCAGTAGTAGCGGTGATAGCACAGATACGCAGTATTTT
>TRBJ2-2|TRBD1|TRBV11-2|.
CASRHITGANTGELFF
TGTGCCAGCAGACACATTACAGGGGCGAACACCGGGGAGCTGTTTTTT
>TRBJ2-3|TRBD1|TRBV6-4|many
CASSDGTGGADTQYF
TGTGCCAGCAGTGACGGGACAGGGGGCGCAGATACGCAGTATTTT
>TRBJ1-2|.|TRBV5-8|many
CASSLVGTRSLYGYTF
TGTGCCAGCAGCTTGGTAGGGACAAGGAGCCTCTATGGCTACACCTTC
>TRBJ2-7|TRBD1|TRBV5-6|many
CASSWSDRAFYEQYF
TGTGCCAGCAGCTGGAGTGACAGGGCCTTCTACGAGCAGTACTTC
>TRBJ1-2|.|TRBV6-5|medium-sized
CASSYLGRNRPDYGYTF
TGTGCCAGCAGTTACCTCGGCAGAAACCGCCCCGACTATGGCTACACCTTC
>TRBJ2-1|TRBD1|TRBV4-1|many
CASSPTGALDNEQFF
TGCGCCAGCAGCCCAACAGGGGCCCTGGACAATGAGCAGTTCTTC
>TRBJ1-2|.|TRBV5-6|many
CASSPTNQGGLGYTF
TGTGCCAGCAGCCCAACGAACCAGGGTGGGCTTGGCTACACCTTC
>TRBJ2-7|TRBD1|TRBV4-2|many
CASSRLPKKDRGLSYEQYF
TGTGCCAGCAGCCGACTACCCAAAAAAGACAGGGGCCTGTCCTACGAGCAGTACTTC
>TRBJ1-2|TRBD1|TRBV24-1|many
CATSDLGQDYGYTF
TGTGCCACCAGTGATTTGGGACAGGACTATGGCTACACCTTC
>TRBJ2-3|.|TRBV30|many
CACQRTMSTDTQYF
TGTGCCTGTCAGCGGACAATGTCCACAGATACGCAGTATTTT